This TCR beta chain was captured in a study of T cells in Graves' hyperthyroidism and ophthalmopathy. In this sample, this clonotype turned up many times. Its specificity is not known. Amplification of TCR beta CDR3 regions used RNA as the template. The TCR CDR3 was amplified in a first-round RT-PCR using the HTBI primer set. Via MiXCR, TCRdb re-called the multiplex PCR reads, giving one row per CDR3 protein. The sample lists about 540,000 distinct CDR3 sequences, about 43% occurring once. Study-level results: Ophthalmopathy was distinguished from stable hyperthyroidism by 13 V-J signatures. Most thyroid clonotypes that were expanded above 0.001 also turned up in blood.

Hyperthyroidism patients were newly diagnosed, had disease duration under 2 months, and were aged 18 to 65 years. The junction had 14 bases not matched to a gene; V was cut back by 5 bases and J by 2 bases. The V gene's germline CDR1 is LNHDA and CDR2 SQIVND (reference sequence). This CDR3 is 18 amino acids long. The clonotype comes from a woman between 18 and 29 years old with Graves' hyperthyroidism. Source material: peripheral blood or thyroid tissue (not recorded which). This chain uses TRBV19 with TRBJ1-5; 8 bases match TRBD1. CDR3 protein: CASSSRTGSGSGNQPQHF. The CDR3 DNA reads TGTGCCAGTAGTTCCCGGACAGGGTCTGGTTCCGGCAATCAGCCCCAGCATTTT.